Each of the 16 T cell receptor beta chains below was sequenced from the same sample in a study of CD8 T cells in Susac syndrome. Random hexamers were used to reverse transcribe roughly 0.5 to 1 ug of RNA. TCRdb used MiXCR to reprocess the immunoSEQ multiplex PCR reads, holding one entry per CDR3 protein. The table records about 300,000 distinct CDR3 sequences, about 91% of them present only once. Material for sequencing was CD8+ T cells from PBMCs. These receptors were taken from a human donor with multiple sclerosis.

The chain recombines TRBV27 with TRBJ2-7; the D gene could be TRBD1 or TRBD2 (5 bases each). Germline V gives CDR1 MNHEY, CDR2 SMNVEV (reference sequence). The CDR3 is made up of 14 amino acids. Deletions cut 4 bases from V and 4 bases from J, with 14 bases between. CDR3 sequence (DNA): TGTGCCAGCAGTTATCAGGGACGGGGTTACGAGCAGTACTTC. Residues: CASSYQGRGYEQYF.

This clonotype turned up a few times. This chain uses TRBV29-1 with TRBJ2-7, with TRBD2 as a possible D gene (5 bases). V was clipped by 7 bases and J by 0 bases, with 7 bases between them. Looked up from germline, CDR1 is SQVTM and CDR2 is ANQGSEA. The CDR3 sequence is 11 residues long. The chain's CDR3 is CSAGSSYEQYF. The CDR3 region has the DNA TGCAGCGCGGGGAGCTCCTACGAGCAGTACTTC.

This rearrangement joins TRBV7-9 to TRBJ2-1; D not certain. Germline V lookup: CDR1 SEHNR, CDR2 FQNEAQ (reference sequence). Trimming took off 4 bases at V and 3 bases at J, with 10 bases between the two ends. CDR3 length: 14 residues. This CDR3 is CASSSPSFYNEQFF. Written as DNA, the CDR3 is TGTGCCAGCAGCTCCCCCTCCTTCTACAATGAGCAGTTCTTC.

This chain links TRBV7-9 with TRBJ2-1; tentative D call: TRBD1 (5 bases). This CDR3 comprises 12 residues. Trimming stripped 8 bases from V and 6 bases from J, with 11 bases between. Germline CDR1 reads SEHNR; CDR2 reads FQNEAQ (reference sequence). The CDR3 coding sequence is TGTGCCAGCCCCTACCAGGGCAATGAGCAGTTCTTC. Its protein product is CASPYQGNEQFF.

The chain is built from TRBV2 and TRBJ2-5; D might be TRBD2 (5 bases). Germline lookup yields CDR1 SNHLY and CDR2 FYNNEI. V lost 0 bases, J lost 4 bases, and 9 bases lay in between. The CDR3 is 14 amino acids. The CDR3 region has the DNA TGTGCCAGCAGTGAAGCGTTTACTAGAGAGACCCAGTACTTC. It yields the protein CASSEAFTRETQYF.

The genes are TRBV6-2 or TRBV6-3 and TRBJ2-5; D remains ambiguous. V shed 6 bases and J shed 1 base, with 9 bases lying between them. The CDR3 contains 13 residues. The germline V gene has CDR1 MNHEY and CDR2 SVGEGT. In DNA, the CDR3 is TGTGCCAGCAGCTCCCTTTCCCAAGAGACCCAGTACTTC. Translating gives CASSSLSQETQYF.

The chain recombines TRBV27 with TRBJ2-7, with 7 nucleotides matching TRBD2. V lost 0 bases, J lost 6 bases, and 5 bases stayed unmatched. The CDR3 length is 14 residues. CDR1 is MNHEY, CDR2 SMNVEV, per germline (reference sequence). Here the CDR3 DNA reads TGTGCCAGCAGTTTATCGGGACTATACTCCGAGCAGTACTTC. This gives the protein CASSLSGLYSEQYF.

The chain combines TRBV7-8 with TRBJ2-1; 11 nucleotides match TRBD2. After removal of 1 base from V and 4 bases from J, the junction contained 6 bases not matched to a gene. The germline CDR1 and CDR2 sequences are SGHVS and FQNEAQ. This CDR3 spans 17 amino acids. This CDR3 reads CASSLDLSGRGYNEQFF. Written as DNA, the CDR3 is TGTGCCAGCAGCTTAGACCTTAGCGGGAGGGGATACAATGAGCAGTTCTTC.

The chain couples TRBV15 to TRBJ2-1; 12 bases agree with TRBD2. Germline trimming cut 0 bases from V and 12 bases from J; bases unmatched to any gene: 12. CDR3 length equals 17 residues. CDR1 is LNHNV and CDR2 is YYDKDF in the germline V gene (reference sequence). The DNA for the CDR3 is TGTGCCACCAGCAGAGATTGGCTAGCGGGAGGGCGGGTGGTGCAGTTCTTC. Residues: CATSRDWLAGGRVVQFF.

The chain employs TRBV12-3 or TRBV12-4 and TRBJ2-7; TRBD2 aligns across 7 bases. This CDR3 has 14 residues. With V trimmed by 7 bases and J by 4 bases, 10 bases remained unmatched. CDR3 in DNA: TGTGCCAGCACCCCTGGGGCTAGCGGATACGAGCAGTACTTC. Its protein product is CASTPGASGYEQYF.

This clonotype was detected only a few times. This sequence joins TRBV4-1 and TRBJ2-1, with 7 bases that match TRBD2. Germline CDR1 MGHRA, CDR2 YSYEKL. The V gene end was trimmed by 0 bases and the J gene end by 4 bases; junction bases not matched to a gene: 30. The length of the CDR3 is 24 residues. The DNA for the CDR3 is TGCGCCAGCAGCCAAGAGCGGCAGGGAACCCTCGGATTGCTAGCGGCCCGGGGGTACAATGAGCAGTTCTTC. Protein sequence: CASSQERQGTLGLLAARGYNEQFF.

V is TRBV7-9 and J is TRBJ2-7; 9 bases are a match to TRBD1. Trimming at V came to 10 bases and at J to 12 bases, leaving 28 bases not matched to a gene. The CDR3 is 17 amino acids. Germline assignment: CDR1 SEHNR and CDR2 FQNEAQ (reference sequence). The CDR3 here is CATTGTTDRGLYELRYF. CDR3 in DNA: TGTGCCACCACGGGGACAACGGACAGGGGATTGTATGAGTTAAGGTACTTC.

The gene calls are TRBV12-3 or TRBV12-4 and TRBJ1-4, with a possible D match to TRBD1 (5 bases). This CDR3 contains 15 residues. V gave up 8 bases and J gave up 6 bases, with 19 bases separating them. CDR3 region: CASQNGGQGDEKLFF. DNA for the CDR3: TGTGCCAGCCAAAACGGCGGGCAGGGTGATGAAAAACTGTTTTTT.

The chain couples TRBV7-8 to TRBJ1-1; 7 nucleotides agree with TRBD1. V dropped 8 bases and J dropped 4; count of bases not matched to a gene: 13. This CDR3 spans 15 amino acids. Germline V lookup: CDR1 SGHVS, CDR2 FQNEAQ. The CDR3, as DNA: TGTGCCAGCGTTTATATCCGGGACAGCCCCACTGAAGCTTTCTTT. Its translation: CASVYIRDSPTEAFF.

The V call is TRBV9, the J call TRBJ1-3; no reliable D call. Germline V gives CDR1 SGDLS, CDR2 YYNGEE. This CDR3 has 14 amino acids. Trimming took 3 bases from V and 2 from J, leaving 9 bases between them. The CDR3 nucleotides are TGTGCCAGCAGCGCTTTTTGGACTGGAAACACCATATATTTT. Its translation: CASSAFWTGNTIYF.

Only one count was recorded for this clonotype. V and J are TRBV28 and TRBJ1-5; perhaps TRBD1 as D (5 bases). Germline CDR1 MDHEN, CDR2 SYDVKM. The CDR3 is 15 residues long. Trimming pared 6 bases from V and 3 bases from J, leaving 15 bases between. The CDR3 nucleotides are TGTGCCAGCAGCAGGGACGTCGAGAACAATCAGCCCCAGCATTTT. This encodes CASSRDVENNQPQHF.